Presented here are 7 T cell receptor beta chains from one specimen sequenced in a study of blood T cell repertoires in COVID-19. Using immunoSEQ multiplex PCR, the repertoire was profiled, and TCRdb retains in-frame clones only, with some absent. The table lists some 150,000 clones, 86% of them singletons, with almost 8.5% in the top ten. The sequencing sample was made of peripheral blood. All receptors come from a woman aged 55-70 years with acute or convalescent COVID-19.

Here the CDR3 reads CASSFSRDRGRWTEAFF. For the CDR3, the DNA is TGTGCCAGCAGCTTCTCCCGGGACAGGGGGCGCTGGACTGAAGCTTTCTTT. The chain carries TRBV7-2 and TRBJ1-1; TRBD1 agrees at 12 bases. V lost 3 bases and J lost 5; bases outside the gene matches: 10. This CDR3 spans 17 amino acids. Germline values: CDR1 SGHTA, CDR2 FQGNSA.

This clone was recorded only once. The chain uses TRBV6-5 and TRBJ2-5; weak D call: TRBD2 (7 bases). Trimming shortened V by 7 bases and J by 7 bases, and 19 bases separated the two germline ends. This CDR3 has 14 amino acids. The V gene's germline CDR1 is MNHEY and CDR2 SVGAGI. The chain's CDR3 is CASIPTGTKGTQYF. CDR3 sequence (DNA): TGTGCCAGCATTCCTACAGGGACTAAGGGGACCCAGTACTTC.

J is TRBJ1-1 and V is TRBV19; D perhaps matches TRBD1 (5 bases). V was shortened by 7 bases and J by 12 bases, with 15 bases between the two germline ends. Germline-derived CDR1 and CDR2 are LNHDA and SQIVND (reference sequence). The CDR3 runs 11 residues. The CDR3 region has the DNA TGTGCCAGTAACCAGGGATACGGAACTTTCTTT. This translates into CASNQGYGTFF.

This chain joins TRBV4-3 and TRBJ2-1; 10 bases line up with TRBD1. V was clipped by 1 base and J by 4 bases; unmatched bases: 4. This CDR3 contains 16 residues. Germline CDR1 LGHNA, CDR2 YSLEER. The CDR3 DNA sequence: TGCGCCAGCAGCCAAGCGACAGGGGGCCAGTACAATGAGCAGTTCTTC. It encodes CASSQATGGQYNEQFF.

CDR3 region: CASSLTGNQPQHF. The CDR3 nucleotides read TGTGCCAGCAGCTTGACAGGAAATCAGCCCCAGCATTTT. The chain employs TRBV7-2 and TRBJ1-5; a weak D match, TRBD1 (6 bases). CDR3 size: 13 residues. V was pared by 3 bases and J by 4 bases, with 7 bases between. CDR1 is SGHTA, CDR2 FQGNSA, per germline.

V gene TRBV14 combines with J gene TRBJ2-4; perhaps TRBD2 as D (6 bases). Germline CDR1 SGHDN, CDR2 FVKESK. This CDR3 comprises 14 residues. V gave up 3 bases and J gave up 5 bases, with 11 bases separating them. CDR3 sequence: CASSHRTTQNIQYF. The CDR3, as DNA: TGTGCCAGCAGCCATCGGACTACACAAAACATTCAGTACTTC.

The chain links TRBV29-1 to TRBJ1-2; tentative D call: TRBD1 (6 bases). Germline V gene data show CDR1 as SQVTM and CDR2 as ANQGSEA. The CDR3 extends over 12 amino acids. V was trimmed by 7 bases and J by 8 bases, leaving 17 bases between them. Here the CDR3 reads CSDLTGGWGYTF. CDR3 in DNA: TGCAGCGACCTGACAGGTGGTTGGGGCTACACCTTC.